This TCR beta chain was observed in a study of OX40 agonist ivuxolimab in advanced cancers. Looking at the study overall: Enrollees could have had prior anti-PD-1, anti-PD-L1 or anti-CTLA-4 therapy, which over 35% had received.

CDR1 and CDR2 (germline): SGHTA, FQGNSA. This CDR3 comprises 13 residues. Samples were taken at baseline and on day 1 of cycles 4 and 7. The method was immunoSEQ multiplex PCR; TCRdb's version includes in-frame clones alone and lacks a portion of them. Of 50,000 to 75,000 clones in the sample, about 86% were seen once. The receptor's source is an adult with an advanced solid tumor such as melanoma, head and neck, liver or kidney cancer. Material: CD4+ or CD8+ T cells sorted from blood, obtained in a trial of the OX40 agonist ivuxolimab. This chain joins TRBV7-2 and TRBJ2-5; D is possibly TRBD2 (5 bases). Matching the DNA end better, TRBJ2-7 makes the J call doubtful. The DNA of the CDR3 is TGTGCCAGCAGCTTTAGCGCGGCCTACGAGCAGTACTTC. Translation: CASSFSAAYEQYF.